The present entry profiles one TCR beta chain with its context. Its antigen remains unidentified. Clones were read by immunoSEQ multiplex PCR, and TCRdb kept only the in-frame ones, dropping some. The sample has approximately 170,000 clones, 70% to 90% seen once. This entry belongs to a study of lymphopenia after photon versus proton radiotherapy. Study-level results: Larger post-nadir TCR diversity loss correlated inversely with survival in deceased patients. Oligoclonal CD8+ Temra expansion after nadir drove photon patients' diversity drop.

Germline lookup yields CDR1 WNHNN and CDR2 SYGVQD (reference sequence). V was cut by 5 bases and J by 7 bases, with 18 bases left in between. The CDR3 is 15 amino acids. The source was peripheral blood, collected from a patient treated with photon-based radiotherapy. The clonotype comes from a middle-aged man with gastric cancer. This chain links TRBV10-1 with TRBJ2-1; D perhaps matches TRBD1 (7 bases). CDR3 loop: CASSPAGGTRNEQFF. For the CDR3, the DNA is TGCGCCAGCAGTCCGGCAGGGGGGACTCGGAATGAGCAGTTCTTC.